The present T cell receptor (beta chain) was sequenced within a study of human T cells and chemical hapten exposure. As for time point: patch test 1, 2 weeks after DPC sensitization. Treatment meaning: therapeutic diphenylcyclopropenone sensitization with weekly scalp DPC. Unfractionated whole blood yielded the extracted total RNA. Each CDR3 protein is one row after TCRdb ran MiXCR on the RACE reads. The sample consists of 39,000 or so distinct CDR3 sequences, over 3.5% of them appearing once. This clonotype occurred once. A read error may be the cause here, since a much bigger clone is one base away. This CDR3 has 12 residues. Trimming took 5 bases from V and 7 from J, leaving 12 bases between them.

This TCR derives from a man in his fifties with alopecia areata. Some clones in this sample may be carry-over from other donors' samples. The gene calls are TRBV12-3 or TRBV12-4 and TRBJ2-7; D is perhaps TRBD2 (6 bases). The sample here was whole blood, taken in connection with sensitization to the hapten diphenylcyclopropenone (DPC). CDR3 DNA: TGTGCCAGCAGTGATCGGGAGTTAGAGCAGTACTTC. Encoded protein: CASSDRELEQYF.